This TCR beta chain appears in the sequencing data of a study of blood T cell repertoires in COVID-19. Libraries were prepared by immunoSEQ multiplex PCR; TCRdb keeps only in-frame clonotypes and omits some of them. The sample records approximately 9,500 clones, roughly 87% being singletons. The CDR3 is 15 residues long. V shed 3 bases, J shed 4 bases, and the junction held 9 bases outside the gene matches. The germline CDR1 and CDR2 sequences are SGDLS and YYNGEE. The sequenced sample consisted of peripheral blood. The J gene is TRBJ2-5, the V gene TRBV9; 7 nucleotides match TRBD1. The TCR comes from a human donor in a cohort sampled during active COVID-19. CDR3 region: CASSGSTGWGETQYF. In nucleotides, the CDR3 is TGTGCCAGCAGCGGGTCGACAGGGTGGGGAGAGACCCAGTACTTC.